This entry describes one T cell receptor beta chain. The CDR3 runs 14 residues. In germline, CDR1 is SGHRS, CDR2 YFSETQ. V lost 0 bases, J lost 5 bases, and 11 bases lay in between. This sample was taken from a study of blood T cell repertoires in COVID-19. Study overall: Whether acute or convalescent, the COVID-19 samples came from the United States, Italy and Spain.

In the source study's methods: Estimation of nucleated cell counts relied on the amplification of reference gene primers. Sequenced by immunoSEQ multiplex PCR; TCRdb stores in-frame clones only, minus some. V and J calls and clone size are as listed in that table; D and trimming were resolved from the DNA. The sample lists 140,000 to 150,000 clones, 81% seen once, with roughly 8% in the top ten. The J gene is TRBJ1-2, the V gene TRBV5-1; D is ambiguous. The sample taken for sequencing was peripheral blood. The receptor was derived from a human donor with acute or convalescent COVID-19. The donor label of this sample is uncertain. In DNA, the CDR3 is TGCGCCAGCAGCTTGGGATCGGCGGATTATGGCTACACCTTC. Its translation is CASSLGSADYGYTF.